This T cell receptor (beta chain) was sequenced for a study of OX40 agonist ivuxolimab in advanced cancers. Regarding the complete study: Ivuxolimab, which targeted the costimulatory receptor OX40 (CD134), was an agonistic, fully human IgG2 monoclonal antibody. Intravenous ivuxolimab was administered to patients every 2 weeks at six dose levels: 0.01, 0.1, 0.3, 1.5, 3 and 10 mg/kg. Of the roughly 52 dose-escalation patients, hepatocellular carcinoma was present in roughly 19, melanoma in some 15, renal cell carcinoma in 9 and head and neck cancer in 9. The dose-escalation cohort was 80% to 90% male with a mean age of around 62 years, ranging from roughly 20 to 80. Patients were allowed to have had prior anti-PD-1, anti-PD-L1 or anti-CTLA-4 therapy, and less than 45% of the dose-escalation patients had previously received checkpoint inhibitors. Partial responses occurred in three dose-escalation patients, of whom one had hepatocellular carcinoma and two had cutaneous melanoma. The point of sequencing TCRbeta in the periphery was to test whether ivuxolimab changed TCR sequence diversity and drove clonal T-cell expansion. The paper describes the monotherapy dose-escalation part (N ≈ 49 patients) of the phase I trial of ivuxolimab.

Notes on this clone: It lacks a known antigen. No base quality values were provided; no much bigger clone lies one nucleotide off.

For sequencing of the TCRbeta CDR3 region, genomic DNA was extracted from the sorted cells. The immunoSEQ Assay was used to sequence the TCRbeta CDR3 regions. The immuneACCESS repertoire file appears here via TCRdb, limited to in-frame rearrangements. These files lack a portion of the clones; in checked studies, under half of the deficit traces to unresolved V genes, and the cause of the others is not known. Present in this sample are 99,000 or so clones, 91% of which were seen just once. The ten largest clones capture around 0.31% of the sample. The trial excluded patients who had a history of autoimmune disease or who were on systemic immunosuppression. Peripheral blood for TCR sequencing was drawn from every dose cohort at baseline, at cycle 4 day 1 and at cycle 7 day 1. The samples were drawn from a first-in-human, open-label, multicenter phase I dose-escalation trial of ivuxolimab. Adults with locally advanced or metastatic head and neck squamous cell, hepatocellular, melanoma or renal cell carcinoma were enrolled in the trial. Before TCR sequencing, CD4+ and CD8+ T cells were separately sorted from peripheral blood.

What the study reported, not specific to this receptor: Antigen specificity was not determined for the clonally expanded peripheral T cells. In the 0.1-3.0 mg/kg groups, partial responders were among the patients with the lowest normalized peripheral clonal expansion, particularly in CD8+ T cells. At doses of 0.1 to 3.0 mg/kg, clonal expansion of both CD4+ and CD8+ blood T cells was observed from baseline to week 6. After ivuxolimab, expanded clones were on average more numerous among CD8+ T cells than among CD4+ T cells. Low levels of normalized T-cell clonal expansion were also seen in some patients who did not respond.

This clonotype was obtained from an adult with an advanced solid tumor such as melanoma, head and neck, liver or kidney cancer. Material: CD4+ or CD8+ T cells sorted from blood, obtained in a trial of the OX40 agonist ivuxolimab.

CDR3 reads: CASSLRGLSTDTQYF. The nucleotide sequence is given as TGCGCCAGCAGCTTGAGGGGACTTAGCACAGATACGCAGTATTTT. The chain is assembled from TRBV5-1 and TRBJ2-3; TRBD2 is perhaps the D gene, given 6 matching bases. The CDR3 contains 15 residues, cysteine and phenylalanine counted. Only CDR3 DNA remains: 45 bases, in frame from the first base. For CDR1 and CDR2, the germline V gene lists SGHRS and YFSETQ. V is cut by 1 base and J by 0 bases, and the space between the germline ends is 9 bases. Full variable domain (CDR3 extended with the reference TRBV5-1 and TRBJ2-3 proteins): KAGVTQTPRYLIKTRGQQVTLSCSPISGHRSVSWYQQTPGQGLQFLFEYFSETQRNKGNFPGRFSGRQFSNSRSEMNVSTLELGDSALYLCASSLRGLSTDTQYFGPGTRLTVL.